A single sample is the source of the 5 T cell receptor beta chains below, sequenced in a study of T cells in localized non-small cell lung cancer. Assay used: immunoSEQ multiplex PCR; TCRdb lists only in-frame clones, some missing. The top ten hold 5% to 8% of the sample, which has around 40,000 clones, around 87% seen once. Source: peripheral blood, taken before any cancer treatment. These receptors were obtained from a man aged 35 to 69 with stage I lung adenocarcinoma.

The chain joins TRBV7-2 to TRBJ1-2; 7 bases fit TRBD1. The germline V gene encodes CDR1 SGHTA and CDR2 FQGNSA. The CDR3 covers 14 residues. The trim removed 3 bases at V and 4 bases at J, leaving 5 bases unmatched. The DNA of the CDR3 is TGTGCCAGCAGCTTCGGGGACAGCTTCTATGGCTACACCTTC. Residues: CASSFGDSFYGYTF.

V gene TRBV9 combines with J gene TRBJ2-3; D is perhaps TRBD2 (5 bases). The CDR3 sequence is 16 residues long. The V gene lost 4 bases and the J gene lost 1 base, with 16 bases spanning the gap. Germline assignment: CDR1 SGDLS and CDR2 YYNGEE. The CDR3 is CASSPRELARTDTQYF. In nucleotides, the CDR3 is TGTGCCAGCAGCCCCCGAGAGCTAGCCCGCACAGATACGCAGTATTTT. Complete variable domain (other parts from reference TRBV9 and TRBJ2-3): DSGVTQTPKHLITATGQRVTLRCSPRSGDLSVYWYQQSLDQGLQFLIQYYNGEERAKGNILERFSAQQFPDLHSELNLSSLELGDSALYFCASSPRELARTDTQYFGPGTRLTVL.

As DNA, the CDR3 is TGTGCCAGCGGGCAGGACAGCTCCTACGAGCAGTACTTC. This translates into CASGQDSSYEQYF. J is TRBJ2-7 and V is TRBV7-6, with D possibly matching TRBD1 (6 bases). The CDR3 covers 13 residues. V gave up 8 bases and J gave up 0 bases, with 11 bases separating them. Germline V gene sequence: CDR1 SGHVS, CDR2 FNYEAQ. The full variable domain, in which reference TRBV7-6 and TRBJ2-7 provide the parts outside the CDR3, is GAGVSQSPRYKVTKRGQDVALRCDPISGHVSLYWYRQALGQGPEFLTYFNYEAQQDKSGLPNDRFSAERPEGSISTLTIQRTEQRDSAMYRCASGQDSSYEQYFGPGTRLTVT.

This chain connects TRBV5-8 to TRBJ1-5; D gene unclear. V shed 1 base and J shed 3 bases, with 8 bases lying between them. The CDR3 has 14 residues. CDR1 is SGHTS, CDR2 YDEGEE, per germline. The DNA of the CDR3 is TGTGCCAGCAGCTTGCTACAGATCAATCAGCCCCAGCATTTT. It codes for CASSLLQINQPQHF.

This chain uses TRBV25-1 with TRBJ2-5; D remains ambiguous. The CDR3 extends over 13 amino acids. Germline V CDR1 and CDR2: MGHDK, SYGVNS. Deletions cut 2 bases from V and 1 base from J, with 5 bases between. The CDR3 loop is CASSERLQETQYF. The CDR3 DNA reads TGTGCCAGCAGTGAAAGGCTCCAAGAGACCCAGTACTTC. Combining the CDR3 with reference TRBV25-1 and TRBJ2-5 gives the whole variable domain EADIYQTPRYLVIGTGKKITLECSQTMGHDKMYWYQQDPGMELHLIHYSYGVNSTEKGDLSSESTVSRIRTEHFPLTLESARPSHTSQYLCASSERLQETQYFGPGTRLLVL.